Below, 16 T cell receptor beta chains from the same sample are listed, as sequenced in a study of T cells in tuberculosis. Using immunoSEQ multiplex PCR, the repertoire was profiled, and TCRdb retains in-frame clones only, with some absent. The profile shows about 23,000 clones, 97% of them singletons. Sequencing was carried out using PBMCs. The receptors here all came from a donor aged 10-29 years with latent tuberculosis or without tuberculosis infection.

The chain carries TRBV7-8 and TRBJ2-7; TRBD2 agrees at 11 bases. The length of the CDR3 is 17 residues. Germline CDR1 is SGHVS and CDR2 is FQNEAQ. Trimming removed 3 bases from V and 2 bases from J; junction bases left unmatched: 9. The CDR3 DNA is TGTGCCAGCAGCTTTACCGGGACTAGCGGCTTGGCCTACGAGCAGTACTTC. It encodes CASSFTGTSGLAYEQYF.

CDR3 protein: CASSSTGGRANYGYTF. CDR3 nucleotide sequence: TGTGCCAGCAGCTCAACGGGGGGCAGGGCTAACTATGGCTACACCTTC. The chain joins TRBV11-2 to TRBJ1-2, with a tentative D call TRBD1 (6 bases). V lost 4 bases to trimming and J lost 0 bases, with 15 bases between them. The germline V gene encodes CDR1 SGHAT and CDR2 FQNNGV. The length of the CDR3 is 16 residues.

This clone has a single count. The DNA for the CDR3 is TGTGCCAGCAGCTTAGGCGGGACTAACAAAAGAGCCTACAATGAGCAGTTCTTC. This gives the protein CASSLGGTNKRAYNEQFF. The chain joins TRBV11-3 to TRBJ2-1; 7 bases match TRBD2. CDR3 length: 18 residues. Germline CDR1 is SGHNT and CDR2 is YENEEA. The V gene end was trimmed by 1 base and the J gene end by 2 bases; junction bases not matched to a gene: 11. The full variable domain, completed using reference TRBV11-3 and TRBJ2-1, is EAGVVQSPRYKIIEKKQPVAFWCNPISGHNTLYWYLQNLGQGPELLIRYENEEAVDDSQLPKDRFSAERLKGVDSTLKIQPAELGDSAVYLCASSLGGTNKRAYNEQFFGPGTRLTVL.

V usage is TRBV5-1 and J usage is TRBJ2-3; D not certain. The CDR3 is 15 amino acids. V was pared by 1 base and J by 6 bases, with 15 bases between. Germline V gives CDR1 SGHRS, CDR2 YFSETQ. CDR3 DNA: TGCGCCAGCAGCTTGCACAGCTACAACGTGGATACGCAGTATTTT. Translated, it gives CASSLHSYNVDTQYF.

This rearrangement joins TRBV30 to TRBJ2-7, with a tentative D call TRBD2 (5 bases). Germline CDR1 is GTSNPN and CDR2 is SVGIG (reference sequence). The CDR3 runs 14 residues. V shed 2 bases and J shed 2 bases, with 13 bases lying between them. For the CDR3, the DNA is TGTGCCTGGAGTTTTCGGACTTTGACCTACGAGCAGTACTTC. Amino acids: CAWSFRTLTYEQYF. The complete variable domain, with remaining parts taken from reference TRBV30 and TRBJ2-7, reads SQTIHQWPATLVQPVGSPLSLECTVEGTSNPNLYWYRQAAGRGLQLLFYSVGIGQISSEVPQNLSASRPQDRQFILSSKKLLLSDSGFYLCAWSFRTLTYEQYFGPGTRLTVT.

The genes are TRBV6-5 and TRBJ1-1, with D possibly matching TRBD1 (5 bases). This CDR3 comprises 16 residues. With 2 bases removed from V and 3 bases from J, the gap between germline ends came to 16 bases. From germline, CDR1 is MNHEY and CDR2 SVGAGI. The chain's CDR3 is CASSYGVGAGDTEAFF. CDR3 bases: TGTGCCAGCAGTTACGGGGTTGGGGCTGGGGACACTGAAGCTTTCTTT.

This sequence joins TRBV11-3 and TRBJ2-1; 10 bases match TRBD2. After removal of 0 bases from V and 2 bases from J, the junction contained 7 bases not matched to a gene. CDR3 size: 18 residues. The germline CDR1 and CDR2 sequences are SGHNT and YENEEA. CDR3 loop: CASSLDGVGTSAYNEQFF. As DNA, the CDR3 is TGTGCCAGCAGCTTAGACGGGGTGGGGACTAGCGCCTACAATGAGCAGTTCTTC.

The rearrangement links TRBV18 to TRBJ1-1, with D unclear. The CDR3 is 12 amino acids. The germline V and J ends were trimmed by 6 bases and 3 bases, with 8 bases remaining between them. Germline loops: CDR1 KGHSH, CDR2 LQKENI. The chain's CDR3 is CASSVVDTEAFF. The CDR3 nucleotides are TGTGCCAGCTCCGTGGTAGACACTGAAGCTTTCTTT.

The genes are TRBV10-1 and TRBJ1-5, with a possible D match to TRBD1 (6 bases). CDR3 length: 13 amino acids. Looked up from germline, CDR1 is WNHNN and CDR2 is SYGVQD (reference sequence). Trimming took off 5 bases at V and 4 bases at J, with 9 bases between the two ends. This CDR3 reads CASSTGTNQPQHF. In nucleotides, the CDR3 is TGCGCCAGCAGTACCGGGACAAATCAGCCCCAGCATTTT.

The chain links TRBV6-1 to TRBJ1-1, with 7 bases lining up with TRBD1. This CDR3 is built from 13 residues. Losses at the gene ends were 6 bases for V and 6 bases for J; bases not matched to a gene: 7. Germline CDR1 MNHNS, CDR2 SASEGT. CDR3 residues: CASRWTGGAEAFF. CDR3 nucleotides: TGTGCCAGCAGGTGGACAGGAGGGGCTGAAGCTTTCTTT.

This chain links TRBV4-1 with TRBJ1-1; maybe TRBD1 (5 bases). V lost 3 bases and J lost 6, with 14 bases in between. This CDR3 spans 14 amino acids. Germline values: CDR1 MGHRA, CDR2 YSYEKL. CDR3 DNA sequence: TGCGCCAGCAGCCATTCGGGGGGTTCTTCTGAAGCTTTCTTT. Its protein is CASSHSGGSSEAFF.

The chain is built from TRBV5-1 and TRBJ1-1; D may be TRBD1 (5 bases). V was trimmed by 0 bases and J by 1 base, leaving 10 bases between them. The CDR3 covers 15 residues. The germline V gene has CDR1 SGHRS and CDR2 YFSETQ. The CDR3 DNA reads TGCGCCAGCAGCTTGGTTACAGGAAGGAACACTGAAGCTTTCTTT. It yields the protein CASSLVTGRNTEAFF.

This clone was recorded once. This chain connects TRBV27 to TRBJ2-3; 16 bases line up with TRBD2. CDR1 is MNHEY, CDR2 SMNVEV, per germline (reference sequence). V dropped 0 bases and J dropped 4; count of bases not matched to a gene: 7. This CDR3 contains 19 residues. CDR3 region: CASSLSGGLAGGPADTQYF. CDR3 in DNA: TGTGCCAGCAGTTTATCGGGGGGACTAGCGGGAGGGCCGGCAGATACGCAGTATTTT.

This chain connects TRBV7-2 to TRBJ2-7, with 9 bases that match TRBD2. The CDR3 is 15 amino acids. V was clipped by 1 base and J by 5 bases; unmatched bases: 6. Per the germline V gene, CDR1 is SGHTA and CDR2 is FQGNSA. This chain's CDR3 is CASSLVGSGGNEQYF. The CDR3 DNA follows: TGTGCCAGCAGCTTAGTTGGGAGCGGGGGGAACGAGCAGTACTTC.

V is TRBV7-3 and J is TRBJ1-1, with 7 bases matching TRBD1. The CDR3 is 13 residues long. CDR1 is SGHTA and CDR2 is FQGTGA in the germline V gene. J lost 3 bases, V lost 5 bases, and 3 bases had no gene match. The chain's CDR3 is CASSQDRDTEAFF. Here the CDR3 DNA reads TGTGCCAGCAGCCAAGACAGGGACACTGAAGCTTTCTTT. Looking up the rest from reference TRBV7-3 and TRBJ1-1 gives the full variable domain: GAGVSQTPSNKVTEKGKYVELRCDPISGHTALYWYRQSLGQGPEFLIYFQGTGAADDSGLPNDRFFAVRPEGSVSTLKIQRTERGDSAVYLCASSQDRDTEAFFGQGTRLTVV.

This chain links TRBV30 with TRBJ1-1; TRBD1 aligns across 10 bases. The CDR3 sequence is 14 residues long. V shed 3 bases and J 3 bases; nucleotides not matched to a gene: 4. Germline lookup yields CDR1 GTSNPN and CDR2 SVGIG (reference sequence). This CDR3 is CAWRGDRGDTEAFF. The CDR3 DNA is TGTGCCTGGAGGGGGGACAGGGGCGACACTGAAGCTTTCTTT.